These T cell receptor beta chains were read from a single sample in a study of shared T cell receptors in the human thymus. Produced via immunoSEQ multiplex PCR; TCRdb's table is partial and in-frame only. The table records hundreds of thousands of clones, about four fifths of them present only once. In addition, the sample was reused for a study of human thymus T cells.

Sequenced sample: thymocytes. These TCRs come from a boy younger than two with a congenital heart defect. CDR3s include the opening cysteine and the closing phenylalanine or tryptophan. The D gene is left open where the match is weak. Size is stated for part of the rows, as once, few or many counts, or as a class when the clone is expanded.

cdr3_nt cdr3_aa j_call v_call d_call clone_size
TGTGCCAGCAGCCCCTGGGACAGGCTTGAAGCTTTCTTT CASSPWDRLEAFF TRBJ1-1 TRBV7-8 TRBD1 once
TGTGCCAGCAGCGAGGGACAGGGGACGGGGGAGCAGTACTTC CASSEGQGTGEQYF TRBJ2-7 TRBV7-2 TRBD1 .
TGTGCCAGCAGCCAAGAACTAGCGGGGGGGGGCATTCAGTACTTC CASSQELAGGGIQYF TRBJ2-4 TRBV4-2 TRBD2 .
TGTGCCAGCAGACCTCCGGGACAGGGGAAGACCCAGTACTTC CASRPPGQGKTQYF TRBJ2-5 TRBV5-6 TRBD1 few
TGCGCCAGCAGTGAGAAAGAGTCTAGCGGACGCTACGAGCAGTACTTC CASSEKESSGRYEQYF TRBJ2-7 TRBV10-2 TRBD2 .
TGTGCCAGCAGCTTGACACAGGGGGATATGAACACTGAAGCTTTCTTT CASSLTQGDMNTEAFF TRBJ1-1 TRBV5-4 TRBD1 .
TGCGCCAGCAGTGTCCTCGGGGTAAAGAGGCGGTACTTC CASSVLGVKRRYF TRBJ2-7 TRBV10-1 . few
TGTGCCAGTAGTATAGTTCCTAGCGGGAGCTCCTACGAGCAGTACTTC CASSIVPSGSSYEQYF TRBJ2-7 TRBV19 TRBD2 few
TGTGCCAGCAGCCACGGGGGAGGTAGTGAAAAACTGTTTTTT CASSHGGGSEKLFF TRBJ1-4 TRBV7-9 . once
TGTGCCAGCTCACCAAACAGGGTGAGATACAATGAGCAGTTCTTC CASSPNRVRYNEQFF TRBJ2-1 TRBV18 . .
TGTGCCAGCAGTTCCGGGACTAGATCTATCGAGCAGTACTTC CASSSGTRSIEQYF TRBJ2-7 TRBV5-6 TRBD2 .
TGTGCCAGCAGTTACGCCGCCAGGCCCACCGGGGAGCTGTTTTTT CASSYAARPTGELFF TRBJ2-2 TRBV6-5 . few
TGTGCCAGCAGTGAATATATTCGAGGGGGCGGAAGATTTAAAGCTTTCTTT CASSEYIRGGGRFKAFF TRBJ1-1 TRBV25-1 TRBD1 .
TGTGCCAGCAGCCACCTCCCGGACAGGGGGCTAAACTATGGCTACACCTTC CASSHLPDRGLNYGYTF TRBJ1-2 TRBV7-2 TRBD1 .
TGTGCCAGCAGTACAGGGTGGCACGGGGAGCTGTTTTTT CASSTGWHGELFF TRBJ2-2 TRBV27 . .
TGTGCCAGCAGTATACCAGAGACTAGCGGACCCTACGAGCAGTACTTC CASSIPETSGPYEQYF TRBJ2-7 TRBV2 TRBD2 .
TGTGCCAGCAGCCATTGGGGAGGCATTTACTACAATGAGCAGTTCTTC CASSHWGGIYYNEQFF TRBJ2-1 TRBV7-6 . .
TGCGCCAGCAGCCAAGATAGGCAGGGCACCGGGGAGCTGTTTTTT CASSQDRQGTGELFF TRBJ2-2 TRBV4-3 . .
TGTGCCAGCAGCTTGAGCTCTCCTGGAAACACCATATATTTT CASSLSSPGNTIYF TRBJ1-3 TRBV5-5 . .
TGCGCCAGCAGCCAAGCTCCCCTCGGGGAGACCCAGTACTTC CASSQAPLGETQYF TRBJ2-5 TRBV4-3 . .
TGTGCCAGCAGCGTCGGACTTAACTATGGCTACACCTTC CASSVGLNYGYTF TRBJ1-2 TRBV9 . .
TGTGCCAGCAGTTTACCTGAGGCCCGACAGGGTAATCAGCCCCAGCATTTT CASSLPEARQGNQPQHF TRBJ1-5 TRBV28 TRBD1 once
TGTGCCAGCAGCCCCGACAGGACCCGTGAAGCTTTCTTT CASSPDRTREAFF TRBJ1-1 TRBV5-5 . once
TGCGCCAGCAGCCAACCGGACAGGGTGGAGGGCTACACCTTC CASSQPDRVEGYTF TRBJ1-2 TRBV4-3 TRBD1 .
TGTGCCAGCAGCTTAGTTTCCCGGGAACCGGGGGATGAGCAGTTCTTC CASSLVSREPGDEQFF TRBJ2-1 TRBV7-9 . .
TGTGCCAGCAGATCCGCTTACCGGGAGCAGTTCTTC CASRSAYREQFF TRBJ2-1 TRBV27 . .
TGTGCCAGCTCACAAGACAGTTCTGGAAACACCATATATTTT CASSQDSSGNTIYF TRBJ1-3 TRBV18 . .
TGTGCCAGCAGCTTTGGGGGGGAGTTCGCAGATACGCAGTATTTT CASSFGGEFADTQYF TRBJ2-3 TRBV5-4 TRBD2 .
TGTGCCAGCAGCGCGGGACAGAGAGGTGGGGAGACCCAGTACTTC CASSAGQRGGETQYF TRBJ2-5 TRBV7-8 . .
TGTGCCAGCAGCTTAGCGCTCCCAGACAGGGCTTCCTACGAGCAGTACTTC CASSLALPDRASYEQYF TRBJ2-7 TRBV7-9 TRBD1 .
TGTGCCAGCAGCCCGGGCGGGACAGGGGACACCGGGGAGCTGTTTTTT CASSPGGTGDTGELFF TRBJ2-2 TRBV7-2 TRBD1 .
TGTGCCAGCAGCCAAAGCTTGGCGGGAGGCCCGGGGGAGACCCAGTACTTC CASSQSLAGGPGETQYF TRBJ2-5 TRBV14 TRBD2 .
TGTGCCAGCAGCGTAGCTAGCGGGAGCTCCAATGAGCAGTTCTTC CASSVASGSSNEQFF TRBJ2-1 TRBV9 TRBD2 .
TGTGCCAGCAGCACGACAGGGTGGGGCGGGGAGCTGTTTTTT CASSTTGWGGELFF TRBJ2-2 TRBV27 TRBD1 .
TGTGCCAGCAGCAAGCGGCCCTACTTCGAGCAGTACTTC CASSKRPYFEQYF TRBJ2-7 TRBV7-3 . once
TGTGCCAGCAGCCAACCGCTGCGGCAGGGCCCAGATACGCAGTATTTT CASSQPLRQGPDTQYF TRBJ2-3 TRBV9 . once
TGTGCCAGCTCACCTCTGACAGGGTGGGAGACCCAGTACTTC CASSPLTGWETQYF TRBJ2-5 TRBV18 TRBD1 .
TGTGCCAGCAGCCCAGACAGGGTTGGAGGCTACACCTTC CASSPDRVGGYTF TRBJ1-2 TRBV14 TRBD1 once
TGTGCCAGCAGCCCTCGTGGGGCGGGAGAAGAGCAGTACTTC CASSPRGAGEEQYF TRBJ2-7 TRBV6-5 TRBD2 .
TGTGCCATCAGTGGGGAGAATACGCAGTATTTT CAISGENTQYF TRBJ2-3 TRBV10-3 . once